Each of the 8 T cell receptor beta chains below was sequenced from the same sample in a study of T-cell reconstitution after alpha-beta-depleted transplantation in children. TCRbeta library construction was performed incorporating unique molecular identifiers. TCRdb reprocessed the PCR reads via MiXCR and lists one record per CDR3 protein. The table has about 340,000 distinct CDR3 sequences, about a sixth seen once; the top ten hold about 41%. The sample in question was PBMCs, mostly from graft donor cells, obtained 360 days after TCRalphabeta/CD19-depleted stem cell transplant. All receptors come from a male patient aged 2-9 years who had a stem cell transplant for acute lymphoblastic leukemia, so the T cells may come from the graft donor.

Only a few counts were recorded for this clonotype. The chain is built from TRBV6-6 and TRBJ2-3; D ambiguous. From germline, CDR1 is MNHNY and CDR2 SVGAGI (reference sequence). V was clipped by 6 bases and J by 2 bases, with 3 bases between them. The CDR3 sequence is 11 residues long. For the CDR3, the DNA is TGTGCCAGCAGATACACAGATACGCAGTATTTT. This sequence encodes CASRYTDTQYF.

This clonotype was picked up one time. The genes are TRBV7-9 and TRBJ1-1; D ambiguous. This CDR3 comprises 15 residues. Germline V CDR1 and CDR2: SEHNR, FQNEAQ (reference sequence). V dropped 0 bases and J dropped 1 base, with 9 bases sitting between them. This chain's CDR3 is CASSLAAGPNTEAFF. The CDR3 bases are TGTGCCAGCAGCTTAGCGGCAGGACCGAACACTGAAGCTTTCTTT.

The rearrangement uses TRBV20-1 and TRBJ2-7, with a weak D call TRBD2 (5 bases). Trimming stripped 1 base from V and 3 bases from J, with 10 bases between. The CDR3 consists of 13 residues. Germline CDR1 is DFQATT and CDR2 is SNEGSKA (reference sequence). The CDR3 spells CSARGASSYEQYF. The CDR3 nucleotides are TGCAGTGCTAGAGGGGCTAGCAGCTACGAGCAGTACTTC.

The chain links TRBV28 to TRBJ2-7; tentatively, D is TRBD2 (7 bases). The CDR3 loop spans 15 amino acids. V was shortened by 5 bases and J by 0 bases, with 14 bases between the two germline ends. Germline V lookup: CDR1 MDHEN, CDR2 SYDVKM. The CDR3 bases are TGTGCCAGCAGTGAGGGGGGGGCGAGCTCCTACGAGCAGTACTTC. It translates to CASSEGGASSYEQYF.

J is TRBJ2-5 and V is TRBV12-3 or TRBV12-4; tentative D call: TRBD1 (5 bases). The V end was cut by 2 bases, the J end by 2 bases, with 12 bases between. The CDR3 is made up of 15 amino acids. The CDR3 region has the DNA TGTGCCAGCAGTTTAACAGGAGTTGGTCAAGAGACCCAGTACTTC. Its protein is CASSLTGVGQETQYF.

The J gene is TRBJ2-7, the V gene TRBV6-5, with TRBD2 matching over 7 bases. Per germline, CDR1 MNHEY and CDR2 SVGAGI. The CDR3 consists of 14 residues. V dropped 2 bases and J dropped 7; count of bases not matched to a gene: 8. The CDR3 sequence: CASSYTERDWEQYF. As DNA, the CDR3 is TGTGCCAGCAGTTACACCGAGCGGGACTGGGAGCAGTACTTC.

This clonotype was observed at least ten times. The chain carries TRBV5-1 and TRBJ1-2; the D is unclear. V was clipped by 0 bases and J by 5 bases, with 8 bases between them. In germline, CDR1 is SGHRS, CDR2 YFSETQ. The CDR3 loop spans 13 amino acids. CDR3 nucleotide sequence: TGCGCCAGCAGCTTGGCCGGGCAGTATGGCTACACCTTC. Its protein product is CASSLAGQYGYTF. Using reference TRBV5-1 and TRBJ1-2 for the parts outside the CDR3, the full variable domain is KAGVTQTPRYLIKTRGQQVTLSCSPISGHRSVSWYQQTPGQGLQFLFEYFSETQRNKGNFPGRFSGRQFSNSRSEMNVSTLELGDSALYLCASSLAGQYGYTFGSGTRLTVV.

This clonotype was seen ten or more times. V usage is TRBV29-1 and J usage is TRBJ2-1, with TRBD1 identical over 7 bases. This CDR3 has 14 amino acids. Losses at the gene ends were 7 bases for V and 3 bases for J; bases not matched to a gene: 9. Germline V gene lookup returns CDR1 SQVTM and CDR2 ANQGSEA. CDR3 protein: CSASADRVYNEQFF. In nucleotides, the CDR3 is TGCAGCGCCAGTGCCGACAGGGTCTACAATGAGCAGTTCTTC.